Presented here are 8 T cell receptor beta chains from one specimen sequenced in a study of blood T cell repertoires in COVID-19 (TCRdb year 2020). The receptor library was made with the immunoSEQ multiplex PCR assay. This immuneACCESS table, as held by TCRdb, lists in-frame sequences with V and J called but not all clones. Of the missing ones, under half trace to an unresolved V gene in checked studies; the others have no known cause. A total of 350,000 to 450,000 clones appear in this sample, around 87% of them only once. The top ten hold approximately 1.9% of the sample. Material for sequencing was PBMCs or T cells enriched from blood (not recorded which). These TCRs come from a middle-aged man in a cohort exposed to, infected with or recovered from COVID-19 (not recorded which).

In this sample, this clone turned up once. The rearrangement uses TRBV5-6 and TRBJ1-1; the D gene is possibly TRBD1 (5 bases). V lost 4 bases and J lost 1, with 14 bases in between. In germline, CDR1 is SGHDT, CDR2 YYEEEE. The CDR3 length is 15 residues. The CDR3 spells CASSRSPTGNTEAFF. CDR3 coding DNA: TGTGCCAGCAGCCGTTCACCAACAGGGAACACTGAAGCTTTCTTT.

V usage is TRBV10-2 and J usage is TRBJ2-3; TRBD2 matches at 7 bases. The V segment lost 6 bases and the J segment 4 bases; nucleotides outside the gene matches: 7. Looked up from germline, CDR1 is WSHSY and CDR2 is SAAADI. The CDR3 loop spans 14 amino acids. The CDR3 loop reads CASSLGGSPDTQYF. CDR3 DNA: TGCGCCAGCAGCCTCGGGGGGAGTCCAGATACGCAGTATTTT.

V gene TRBV5-1 combines with J gene TRBJ2-3, with 7 bases matching TRBD2. The CDR3 consists of 19 residues. V was pared by 4 bases and J by 3 bases, with 20 bases of the junction left unmatched. Germline CDR1 and CDR2: SGHRS and YFSETQ. The CDR3 sequence is CASSPPGVAGPVGTDTQYF. As DNA, the CDR3 is TGCGCCAGCAGCCCACCGGGTGTAGCGGGCCCAGTTGGTACAGATACGCAGTATTTT.

This chain joins TRBV19 and TRBJ2-7; maybe TRBD1 (6 bases). The CDR3 length is 15 residues. The germline gives CDR1 LNHDA, CDR2 SQIVND (reference sequence). V was pared by 5 bases and J by 0 bases, with 14 bases between. Here the CDR3 DNA reads TGTGCCAGTAGTCCTACCGACAGGAGCTCCTACGAGCAGTACTTC. Translation gives CASSPTDRSSYEQYF.

This sequence joins TRBV5-5 and TRBJ2-1; 12 positions agree with TRBD1. The CDR3 runs 13 residues. In germline, CDR1 is SGHKS, CDR2 YYEKEE (reference sequence). With V trimmed by 1 base and J by 16 bases, 6 bases remained unmatched. The CDR3 nucleotides are TGTGCCAGCAGCTTGAAGCCGGGACAGGGGGCTTTCTTC. It specifies CASSLKPGQGAFF.

The rearrangement uses TRBV2 and TRBJ2-5, with D maybe TRBD1 (6 bases). Looked up from germline, CDR1 is SNHLY and CDR2 is FYNNEI. The CDR3 is made up of 15 amino acids. Trimming pared 1 base from V and 1 base from J, leaving 10 bases between. The CDR3 sequence: CASSEGHRVQETQYF. In nucleotides, the CDR3 is TGTGCCAGCAGTGAAGGTCACAGGGTCCAAGAGACCCAGTACTTC. The variable domain in full, with the rest retrieved from reference TRBV2 and TRBJ2-5, is EPEVTQTPSHQVTQMGQEVILRCVPISNHLYFYWYRQILGQKVEFLVSFYNNEISEKSEIFDDQFSVERPDGSNFTLKIRSTKLEDSAMYFCASSEGHRVQETQYFGPGTRLLVL.

The chain joins TRBV5-1 to TRBJ2-5; TRBD2 is a possible D gene (5 bases). Germline CDR1 and CDR2: SGHRS and YFSETQ. The CDR3 has 15 residues. Deletions cut 4 bases from V and 4 bases from J, with 17 bases between. The CDR3, as DNA: TGCGCCAGCAGCCAAAATACTAGGACCGGAGAGACCCAGTACTTC. It codes for CASSQNTRTGETQYF.

The V gene is TRBV18, the J gene TRBJ1-2; TRBD1 matches 10 bases. This CDR3 contains 15 residues. Germline V gene lookup returns CDR1 KGHSH and CDR2 LQKENI. The junction had 5 bases not matched to a gene; V was cut back by 3 bases and J by 4 bases. In DNA, the CDR3 is TGTGCCAGCTCACCCGACAGGGGGCAGAGCTATGGCTACACCTTC. Encoded protein: CASSPDRGQSYGYTF.